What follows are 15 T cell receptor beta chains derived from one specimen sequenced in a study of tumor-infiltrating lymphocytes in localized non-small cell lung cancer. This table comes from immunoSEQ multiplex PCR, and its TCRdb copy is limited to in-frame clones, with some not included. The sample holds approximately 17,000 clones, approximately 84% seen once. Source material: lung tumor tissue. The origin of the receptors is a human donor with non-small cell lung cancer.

The DNA for the CDR3 is TGTGCCAGCAGTTTGGCAGGGATTAGTCTCGAGACCCAGTACTTC. Translated, it gives CASSLAGISLETQYF. This chain joins TRBV28 and TRBJ2-5, with D possibly TRBD1 on 5 matching bases. Germline CDR1 is MDHEN and CDR2 is SYDVKM. The CDR3 length is 15 residues. The V and J ends lost 3 bases and 5 bases respectively, with 16 bases between them.

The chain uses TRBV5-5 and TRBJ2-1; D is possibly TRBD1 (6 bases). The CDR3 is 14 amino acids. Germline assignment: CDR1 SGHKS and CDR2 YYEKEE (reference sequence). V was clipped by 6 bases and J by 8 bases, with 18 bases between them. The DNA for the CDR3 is TGTGCCAGCACACAGGGTCGAGTTGACGATGAGCAGTTCTTC. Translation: CASTQGRVDDEQFF.

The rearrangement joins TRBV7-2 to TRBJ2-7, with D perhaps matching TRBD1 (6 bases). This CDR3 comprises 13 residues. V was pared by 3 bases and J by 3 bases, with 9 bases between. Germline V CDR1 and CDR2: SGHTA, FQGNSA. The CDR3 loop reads CASSLGHIYEQYF. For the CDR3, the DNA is TGTGCCAGCAGCTTGGGACACATCTACGAGCAGTACTTC.

CDR3 region: CASSWGQGNTGELFF. CDR3 nucleotide sequence: TGTGCCAGCAGTTGGGGGCAGGGGAACACCGGGGAGCTGTTTTTT. This rearrangement joins TRBV6-5 to TRBJ2-2, with D perhaps TRBD1 (6 bases). The CDR3 runs 15 residues. Trimming stripped 4 bases from V and 1 base from J, with 10 bases between. Per germline, CDR1 MNHEY and CDR2 SVGAGI.

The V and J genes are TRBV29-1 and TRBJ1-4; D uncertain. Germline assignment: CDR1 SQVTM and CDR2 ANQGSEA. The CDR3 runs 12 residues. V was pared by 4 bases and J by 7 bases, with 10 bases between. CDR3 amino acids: CSVGSWGEKLFF. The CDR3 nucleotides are TGCAGCGTTGGTTCCTGGGGTGAAAAACTGTTTTTT.

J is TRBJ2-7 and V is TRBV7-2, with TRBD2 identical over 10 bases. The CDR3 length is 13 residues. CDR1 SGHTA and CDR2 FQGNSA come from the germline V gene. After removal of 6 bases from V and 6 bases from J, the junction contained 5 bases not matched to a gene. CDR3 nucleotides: TGTGCCAGCAGGGTAGCGGGGGGTTTCGAGCAGTACTTC. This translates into CASRVAGGFEQYF.

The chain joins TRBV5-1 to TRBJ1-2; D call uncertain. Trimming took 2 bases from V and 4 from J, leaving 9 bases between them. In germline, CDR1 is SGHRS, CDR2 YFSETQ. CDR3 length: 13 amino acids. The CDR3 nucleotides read TGCGCCAGCAGCTTTGGGCTCGTCTATGGCTACACCTTC. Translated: CASSFGLVYGYTF.

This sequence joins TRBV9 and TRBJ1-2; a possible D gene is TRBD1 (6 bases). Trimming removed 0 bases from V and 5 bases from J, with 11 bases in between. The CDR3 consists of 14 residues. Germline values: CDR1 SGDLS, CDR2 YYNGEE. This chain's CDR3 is CASSVAGQGYGYTF. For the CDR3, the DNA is TGTGCCAGCAGCGTAGCAGGGCAGGGGTATGGCTACACCTTC.

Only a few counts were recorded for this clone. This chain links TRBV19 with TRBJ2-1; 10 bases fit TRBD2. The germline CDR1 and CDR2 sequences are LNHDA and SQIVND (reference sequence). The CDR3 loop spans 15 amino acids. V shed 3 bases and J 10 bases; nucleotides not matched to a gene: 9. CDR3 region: CASSMLAGALKEQFF. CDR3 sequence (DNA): TGTGCCAGTAGTATGCTAGCGGGAGCTCTAAAGGAGCAGTTCTTC.

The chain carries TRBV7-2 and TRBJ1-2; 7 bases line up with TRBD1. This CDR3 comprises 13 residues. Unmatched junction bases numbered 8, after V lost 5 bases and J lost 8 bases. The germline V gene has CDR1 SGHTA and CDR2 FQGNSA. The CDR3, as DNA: TGTGCCAGCAGCATAAACAGGGGTTGGGGCTACACCTTC. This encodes CASSINRGWGYTF.

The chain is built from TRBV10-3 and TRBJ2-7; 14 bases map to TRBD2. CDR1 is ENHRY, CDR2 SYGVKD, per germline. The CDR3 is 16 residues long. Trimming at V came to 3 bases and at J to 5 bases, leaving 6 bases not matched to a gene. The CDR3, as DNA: TGTGCCATCAGTGACCCTTGGACTAGCGGGAGGAACGAGCAGTACTTC. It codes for CAISDPWTSGRNEQYF.

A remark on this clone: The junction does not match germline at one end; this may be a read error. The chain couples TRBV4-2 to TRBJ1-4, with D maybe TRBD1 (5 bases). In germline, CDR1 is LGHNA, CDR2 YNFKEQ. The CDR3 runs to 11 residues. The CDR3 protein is CASSQDGTAVF. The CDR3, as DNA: TGTGCCAGCAGCCAAGACGGGACGGCGGTATTT.

In DNA form, the CDR3 reads TGTGCCAGCAGTGCTGGGAGTTGGGGATCGAACACTGAAGCTTTCTTT. Its protein is CASSAGSWGSNTEAFF. This rearrangement joins TRBV6-1 to TRBJ1-1; no definite D call. This CDR3 has 16 residues. Trimming cost V 4 bases and J 1 base, with 16 bases left between them. Germline V CDR1 and CDR2: MNHNS, SASEGT.

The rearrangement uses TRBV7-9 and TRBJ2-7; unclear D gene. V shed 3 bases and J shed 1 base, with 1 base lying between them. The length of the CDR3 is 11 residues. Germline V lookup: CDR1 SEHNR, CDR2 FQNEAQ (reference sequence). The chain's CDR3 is CASSFSYEQYF. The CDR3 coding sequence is TGTGCCAGCAGCTTTTCCTACGAGCAGTACTTC.

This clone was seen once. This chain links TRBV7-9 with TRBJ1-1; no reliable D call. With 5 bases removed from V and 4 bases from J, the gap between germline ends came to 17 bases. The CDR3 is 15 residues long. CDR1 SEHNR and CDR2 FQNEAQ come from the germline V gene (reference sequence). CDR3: CASSLGTLRTTEAFF. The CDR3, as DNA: TGTGCCAGCAGCCTGGGTACACTAAGAACCACTGAAGCTTTCTTT.